The clone carrying this TCR beta chain was seen only a few times. What it recognizes is unknown. This entry comes from a study of response to subunit inactivated influenza vaccine. Overall study results and limits: Authors suggested each seasonal flu vaccination may recruit only limited numbers of new T cells.

V shed 0 bases and J 4 bases; nucleotides not matched to a gene: 6. The CDR3 is 17 residues long. The germline CDR1 and CDR2 sequences are LGHNA and YSLEER. TCRdb reprocessed the RT-PCR reads with MiXCR, giving one entry per CDR3 protein. Altogether 200,000 to 250,000 distinct CDR3 sequences are present, 9% to 15% being singletons, with the ten largest covering 7.8%. The chain joins TRBV4-3 to TRBJ2-3; 11 bases line up with TRBD2. This sample comprised non-naive T cells sorted from PBMCs, obtained 14 days before vaccination. This clonotype was sampled from a man aged 45 to 65 who received an inactivated influenza vaccine. CDR3 sequence (DNA): TGCGCCAGCAGCCAAGAGGCACTAGCGGGGGCGGCAGATACGCAGTATTTT. It codes for CASSQEALAGAADTQYF.